This is a list of T cell receptor beta chains from one sample in a study of identifying expanded T cells in peripheral blood. Sequencing used immunoSEQ multiplex PCR; TCRdb keeps in-frame clones, though not all of them. The sample carries about 78,000 clones, roughly 86% recorded once. The specimen was blood. The receptor source for this set is a person between 18 and 75 years old in good health. Each CDR3 is given with its conserved first and last residue. A D gene is named only where the DNA matches it firmly. The size of a clone is reported for some rows only, either as once, few or many, or as a class for expanded clones.

v_call	j_call	d_call	clone_size	cdr3_nt	cdr3_aa
TRBV7-9	TRBJ2-1	-	-	TGTGCCAGCAGCTTAGCTACAGGAAGCAATGAGCAGTTCTTC	CASSLATGSNEQFF
TRBV7-9	TRBJ2-3	TRBD1	-	TGTGCCAGCAGCTCTTCAGGGGGCGCAGATACGCAGTATTTT	CASSSSGGADTQYF
TRBV19	TRBJ2-7	TRBD2	-	TGTGCCAGTAGTATTCGGACTAGCGCGTCCTACGAGCAGTACTTC	CASSIRTSASYEQYF
TRBV15	TRBJ1-2	-	-	TGTGCCACCAGTACGGGTGATGGCTATGGCTACACCTTC	CATSTGDGYGYTF
TRBV19	TRBJ1-2	-	-	TGTGCCAGTAGACCCTCGGGGGCTGTTAACTATGGCTACACCTTC	CASRPSGAVNYGYTF
TRBV7-2	TRBJ1-2	-	-	TGTGCCAGCAGCCAATGGGGGGACTTCCCAGCGAACTATGGCTACACCTTC	CASSQWGDFPANYGYTF
TRBV4-1	TRBJ1-3	-	-	TGCGCCAGCAGCCAAAGGGCAATTAGCCGCTCTGGAAACACCATATATTTT	CASSQRAISRSGNTIYF
TRBV4-3	TRBJ2-1	TRBD1	few	TGCGCCAGCAGCCATGGAGGACAGGGTAGCACTGAGCAGTTCTTC	CASSHGGQGSTEQFF
TRBV6-5	TRBJ1-2	-	-	TGTGCCAGCAGTTATACGGACAGAAACTATGGCTACACCTTC	CASSYTDRNYGYTF
TRBV4-2	TRBJ2-3	-	-	TGTGCCAGCAGCCAAGATGGTCAGTACACAGATACGCAGTATTTT	CASSQDGQYTDTQYF
TRBV7-2	TRBJ1-3	-	-	TGTGCCAGCAGCTTAGAGTCAGGCTACCTCTCTGGAAACACCATATATTTT	CASSLESGYLSGNTIYF
TRBV5-6	TRBJ1-5	TRBD1	-	TGTGCCAGCAGTCGGACAGGCGGGGTAGTGGGTCAGCCCCAGCATTTT	CASSRTGGVVGQPQHF
TRBV7-3	TRBJ2-7	-	-	TGTGCCACCTCTCTCTATCTTAACGAGCAGTACTTC	CATSLYLNEQYF
TRBV7-2	TRBJ2-3	-	-	TGTGCCAGCAGCTTAGCGGCTAGAACTAGCACAGATACGCAGTATTTT	CASSLAARTSTDTQYF
TRBV28	TRBJ1-5	-	once	TGTGCCAGCAGTTCCTTCCGGGATTGGCAGCCCCAGCATTTT	CASSSFRDWQPQHF
TRBV27	TRBJ2-1	-	once	TGTGCCAGCACCACAGCGCTAGGGATTTACAATGAGCAGTTCTTC	CASTTALGIYNEQFF
TRBV11-2	TRBJ1-3	TRBD1	-	TGTGCCAGCAGCTCAAGGACAGGGTCTGGAAACACCATATATTTT	CASSSRTGSGNTIYF
TRBV9	TRBJ2-2	-	-	TGTGCCAGCAGCGTAGGCTCCACCGGGGAGCTGTTTTTT	CASSVGSTGELFF
TRBV6-1	TRBJ2-1	TRBD2	-	TGTGCCAGCAGTGAAAGGCTCGACTTTCTAGCGGGAGGTAGAAATGAGCAGTTCTTC	CASSERLDFLAGGRNEQFF
TRBV4-2	TRBJ2-3	-	-	TGTGCCAGCAGCCACGGGTCAGACAACACAGATACGCAGTATTTT	CASSHGSDNTDTQYF
TRBV6-4	TRBJ1-1	TRBD1	-	TGTGCCAGCAGTGACTCGACAGGGGAAGCTTTCTTT	CASSDSTGEAFF
TRBV7-9	TRBJ2-1	-	-	TGTGCCAGCAGCTTATCCCAAGAGGGGAATGAGCAGTTCTTC	CASSLSQEGNEQFF
TRBV7-3	TRBJ1-5	-	-	TGTGCCAGCAGCTGGGGTCGCAATCAGCCCCAGCATTTT	CASSWGRNQPQHF
TRBV4-1	TRBJ2-1	TRBD2	-	TGCGCCAGCAGCCAAGAGGGAGGGAGGGCTGGGGATGAGCAGTTCTTC	CASSQEGGRAGDEQFF
TRBV19	TRBJ2-1	TRBD2	-	TGTGCCAGTCACCCGCCCGGGACTAGCAGATACAATGAGCAGTTCTTC	CASHPPGTSRYNEQFF
TRBV15	TRBJ1-2	-	-	TGTGCCACCAGCAGATCCCCGGACCTAATGGATGGCTACACCTTC	CATSRSPDLMDGYTF